The clone carrying this T cell receptor beta chain was observed many times. This specimen belongs to a study of breast tumors, draining lymph nodes, adjacent tissues. The germline gives CDR1 KGHDR, CDR2 SFDVKD. The ends lost 4 bases at V and 2 bases at J; junction bases unmatched: 4. The CDR3 runs to 14 residues. TCRdb fed the multiplex PCR reads into MiXCR, producing one record per CDR3 protein. The table lists over 200,000 distinct CDR3 sequences, about 30% of them singletons, with approximately 1.5% in the top ten. The lymph nodes were axillary draining lymph nodes from breast cancer patients. The sample comprised axillary lymph node tissue. V and J are TRBV24-1 and TRBJ2-7, with TRBD1 identical over 7 bases. The origin of this receptor is a female donor with breast cancer. Some clones in this sample may be carry-over from other donors' samples. The CDR3 loop reads CATSDPGTAYEQYF. The CDR3 coding sequence is TGTGCCACCAGTGACCCCGGGACAGCCTACGAGCAGTACTTC.